The clone carrying this T cell receptor beta chain was picked up a small number of times. Clones were sequenced by immunoSEQ multiplex PCR, and TCRdb holds only the in-frame ones, with some missing. The sample lists 160,000 or so clones; 85% to 90% were seen once. Trimming removed 5 bases from V and 3 bases from J, with 13 bases in between. Germline V gene lookup returns CDR1 SGHTA and CDR2 FQGTGA. This CDR3 has 15 residues. Seattle patients were enrolled while actively infected and followed longitudinally. The source of the sample is a study of blood T cell repertoires in COVID-19. Overall study: Researchers got acute and convalescent COVID-19 samples from the United States, Italy and Spain. Sample material is recorded as cDNA or gDNA derived from T cells, B-cell-depleted T cells, or PBMCs.

Source material: peripheral blood. The chain uses TRBV7-3 and TRBJ2-2; D call uncertain. The source of this sequence is a woman in her 70s with COVID-19, enrolled during active disease. CDR3 sequence: CASSPTHTDTGELFF. In nucleotides, the CDR3 is TGTGCCAGCAGCCCTACCCATACCGACACCGGGGAGCTGTTTTTT.